These 27 T cell receptor beta chains were sequenced from one sample in a study of blood T cell repertoires in COVID-19. Assay: immunoSEQ multiplex PCR; the TCRdb copy retains only in-frame clones and omits some. The data contain 210,000 or so clones, under 90% of them seen just once; the ten biggest clones take up 4% to 4.5%. The material sequenced was peripheral blood. The source of these receptors is a man in his fifties with acute or convalescent COVID-19.

This chain uses TRBV6-1 with TRBJ1-1; D is uncertain. The germline V gene has CDR1 MNHNS and CDR2 SASEGT. The CDR3 totals 13 residues. V shed 2 bases and J shed 10 bases, with 14 bases lying between them. CDR3: CASSERAGLGAFF. The CDR3 coding sequence is TGTGCCAGCAGTGAACGAGCGGGGTTAGGAGCTTTCTTT.

This rearrangement joins TRBV2 to TRBJ1-1; D not certain. The V end was cut by 7 bases, the J end by 4 bases, with 13 bases between. From germline, CDR1 is SNHLY and CDR2 FYNNEI. The CDR3 is made up of 13 amino acids. This CDR3 reads CASIGEVGTEAFF. DNA of the CDR3: TGTGCCAGCATCGGGGAGGTGGGCACTGAAGCTTTCTTT.

The chain couples TRBV12-3 or TRBV12-4 to TRBJ1-2; 7 nucleotides agree with TRBD1. The CDR3 has 12 residues. Trimming took 2 bases from V and 10 from J; bases not matched to a gene: 4. The CDR3 is CASSLNDRAYTF. The CDR3 DNA sequence: TGTGCCAGCAGTTTAAATGACAGGGCCTACACCTTC.

The genes are TRBV11-2 and TRBJ1-3, with D hard to call. The length of the CDR3 is 15 residues. Trimming shortened V by 5 bases and J by 4 bases, and 15 bases separated the two germline ends. The germline V gene encodes CDR1 SGHAT and CDR2 FQNNGV. The CDR3 reads CASSLQVVSGNTIYF. The CDR3 DNA is TGTGCCAGCAGCCTCCAGGTTGTTTCGGGAAACACCATATATTTT.

This sequence joins TRBV18 and TRBJ1-2, with D uncertain. This CDR3 is 13 amino acids long. V was pared by 3 bases and J by 8 bases, with 13 bases between. From germline, CDR1 is KGHSH and CDR2 LQKENI. CDR3 DNA sequence: TGTGCCAGCTCACCCGGACGGGGAGGGGGCTACACCTTC. Translation gives CASSPGRGGGYTF. Filled out from reference TRBV18 and TRBJ1-2, the complete variable domain reads NAGVMQNPRHLVRRRGQEARLRCSPMKGHSHVYWYRQLPEEGLKFMVYLQKENIIDESGMPKERFSAEFPKEGPSILRIQQVVRGDSAAYFCASSPGRGGGYTFGSGTRLTVV.

A word on this clone: The same CDR3 is also encoded by other DNA sequences in this sample. The chain carries TRBV5-1 and TRBJ1-1; 8 bases agree with TRBD1. CDR3 size: 14 residues. The V and J ends lost 4 bases and 1 base, in that order; junction bases with no gene match: 3. Germline V gene lookup returns CDR1 SGHRS and CDR2 YFSETQ. CDR3 loop: CASSRQGSNTEAFF. DNA for the CDR3: TGCGCCAGCAGCCGACAGGGGTCGAACACTGAAGCTTTCTTT.

The J gene is TRBJ1-1, the V gene TRBV18; D may be TRBD1 (6 bases). Germline V lookup: CDR1 KGHSH, CDR2 LQKENI. V lost 1 base, J lost 0 bases, and 9 bases lay in between. The length of the CDR3 is 15 residues. The CDR3 nucleotides are TGTGCCAGCTCACCACTGGACAGTTTGAACACTGAAGCTTTCTTT. This sequence encodes CASSPLDSLNTEAFF.

This chain connects TRBV6-5 to TRBJ1-2, with D possibly TRBD1 on 6 matching bases. Trimming removed 7 bases from V and 0 bases from J, with 15 bases in between. This CDR3 is 15 amino acids long. The germline gives CDR1 MNHEY, CDR2 SVGAGI. For the CDR3, the DNA is TGTGCCAGCATGGACAGCTCCCTACCTAACTATGGCTACACCTTC. Translation gives CASMDSSLPNYGYTF.

This chain uses TRBV4-1 with TRBJ2-1; D may be TRBD1 (5 bases). CDR3 length equals 18 residues. The germline V and J ends were trimmed by 0 bases and 0 bases, with 15 bases remaining between them. Germline CDR1 reads MGHRA; CDR2 reads YSYEKL. CDR3 residues: CASSQEGQGKFSYNEQFF. For the CDR3, the DNA is TGCGCCAGCAGCCAAGAGGGGCAGGGCAAATTCTCCTACAATGAGCAGTTCTTC.

The rearrangement links TRBV9 to TRBJ1-6, with D possibly being TRBD1 (6 bases). The CDR3 spans 15 residues. The germline V gene encodes CDR1 SGDLS and CDR2 YYNGEE. Trimming cost V 4 bases and J 1 base, with 9 bases left between them. The CDR3 is CASSPGQSYNSPLHF. DNA for the CDR3: TGTGCCAGCAGCCCCGGACAGTCCTATAATTCACCCCTCCACTTT. The variable domain in full, with the rest retrieved from reference TRBV9 and TRBJ1-6, is DSGVTQTPKHLITATGQRVTLRCSPRSGDLSVYWYQQSLDQGLQFLIQYYNGEERAKGNILERFSAQQFPDLHSELNLSSLELGDSALYFCASSPGQSYNSPLHFGNGTRLTVT.

This chain connects TRBV19 to TRBJ1-3, with D maybe TRBD1 (5 bases). Germline V gene sequence: CDR1 LNHDA, CDR2 SQIVND (reference sequence). The CDR3 spans 13 residues. The V end was cut by 3 bases, the J end by 7 bases, with 10 bases between. The CDR3 DNA sequence: TGTGCCAGTAGTATTGGGGCCGGTAACACCATATATTTT. Protein product: CASSIGAGNTIYF.

DNA for the CDR3: TGTGCCAGCAGTGACAGGTGGGAGACCCAGTACTTC. It codes for CASSDRWETQYF. This chain joins TRBV27 and TRBJ2-5, with D possibly matching TRBD1 (6 bases). Trimming removed 5 bases at V and 5 bases at J, with 9 bases between. CDR1 is MNHEY and CDR2 is SMNVEV in the germline V gene (reference sequence). This CDR3 is 12 amino acids long.

This clone was seen a single time. The gene calls are TRBV7-2 and TRBJ1-6; the match to TRBD1 covers 9 bases. Germline V lookup: CDR1 SGHTA, CDR2 FQGNSA. After removal of 2 bases from V and 10 bases from J, the junction contained 12 bases not matched to a gene. The CDR3 runs 17 residues. CDR3 protein: CASSLTSTTGGRSPLHF. As DNA, the CDR3 is TGTGCCAGCAGCTTAACTTCCACGACAGGGGGAAGGTCACCCCTCCACTTT.

This chain links TRBV7-9 with TRBJ1-3, with D possibly matching TRBD1 (6 bases). V gave up 3 bases and J gave up 0 bases, with 15 bases separating them. CDR1 and CDR2 (germline): SEHNR, FQNEAQ (reference sequence). This CDR3 contains 17 residues. The CDR3 nucleotides are TGTGCCAGCAGCTTGGCCCAGACAGGCCTCTCTGGAAACACCATATATTTT. Residues: CASSLAQTGLSGNTIYF. Using reference TRBV7-9 and TRBJ1-3 for the parts outside the CDR3, the full variable domain is DTGVSQNPRHKITKRGQNVTFRCDPISEHNRLYWYRQTLGQGPEFLTYFQNEAQLEKSRLLSDRFSAERPKGSFSTLEIQRTEQGDSAMYLCASSLAQTGLSGNTIYFGEGSWLTVV.

The V and J genes are TRBV12-3 or TRBV12-4 and TRBJ2-3; TRBD1 is a possible D gene (5 bases). The CDR3 is made up of 12 amino acids. Trimming removed 6 bases from V and 8 bases from J, with 12 bases in between. The CDR3 coding sequence is TGTGCCAGCAGCCCCCCAGGGCGTACGCAGTATTTT. Its protein is CASSPPGRTQYF.

This clone appeared once. The chain is built from TRBV2 and TRBJ2-1, with D hard to call. The CDR3 spans 10 residues. Germline assignment: CDR1 SNHLY and CDR2 FYNNEI. The germline V and J ends were trimmed by 7 bases and 7 bases, with 5 bases remaining between them. CDR3 protein: CASKRNEQFF. The CDR3 DNA reads TGTGCCAGCAAGAGGAATGAGCAGTTCTTC.

This clone was observed a single time. This rearrangement joins TRBV11-1 to TRBJ1-1; D may be TRBD1 (5 bases). Trimming left V 5 bases short and J 3 bases short, with 10 bases between. Germline CDR1 is SGHAT and CDR2 is FQDESV (reference sequence). The CDR3 contains 13 residues. CDR3 in DNA: TGTGCCAGCAGCCAAAGACAGTACACTGAAGCTTTCTTT. Encoded protein: CASSQRQYTEAFF.

This clone was counted only a few times. The CDR3 protein is CASSEPGRSYNEQFF. The CDR3 bases are TGCGCCAGCAGTGAGCCAGGGAGGTCCTACAATGAGCAGTTCTTC. The chain recombines TRBV10-2 with TRBJ2-1; maybe TRBD2 (6 bases). Germline loops: CDR1 WSHSY, CDR2 SAAADI. This CDR3 contains 15 residues. Trimming took off 2 bases at V and 1 base at J, with 9 bases between the two ends.

The rearrangement uses TRBV30 and TRBJ2-1; D not resolved. Germline V gives CDR1 GTSNPN, CDR2 SVGIG (reference sequence). This CDR3 comprises 13 residues. The V end lost 2 bases, the J end lost 7 bases, and 12 bases lay between the germline ends. CDR3 amino acids: CAWSSGARNEQFF. In DNA form, the CDR3 reads TGTGCCTGGAGTTCGGGTGCAAGGAATGAGCAGTTCTTC.

The chain links TRBV6-5 to TRBJ2-7; 9 nucleotides match TRBD1. CDR1 MNHEY and CDR2 SVGAGI come from the germline V gene. V lost 2 bases to trimming and J lost 6 bases; unmatched junction nucleotides: 2. CDR3 size: 13 residues. The CDR3 here is CASSYDRGSEQYF. CDR3 sequence (DNA): TGTGCCAGCAGTTACGACAGGGGGAGCGAGCAGTACTTC.

This clone was observed a few times. V usage is TRBV7-2 and J usage is TRBJ2-7; 10 bases map to TRBD1. The CDR3 runs to 17 residues. In germline, CDR1 is SGHTA, CDR2 FQGNSA. Trimming at V came to 4 bases and at J to 4 bases, leaving 13 bases not matched to a gene. CDR3 bases: TGTGCCAGCAGCTCCCAGCTTTCCCCGGGACAGGGGTACGAGCAGTACTTC. Residues: CASSSQLSPGQGYEQYF. Based on the CDR3 plus reference TRBV7-2 and TRBJ2-7, the full variable domain is GAGVSQSPSNKVTEKGKDVELRCDPISGHTALYWYRQSLGQGLEFLIYFQGNSAPDKSGLPSDRFSAERTGGSVSTLTIQRTQQEDSAVYLCASSSQLSPGQGYEQYFGPGTRLTVT.

The chain employs TRBV5-1 and TRBJ1-6; D is perhaps TRBD1 (5 bases). The CDR3 contains 14 residues. CDR1 and CDR2 (germline): SGHRS, YFSETQ. Trimming cost V 5 bases and J 7 bases, with 13 bases left between them. CDR3 protein: CASRVGVGNSPLHF. The CDR3 bases are TGCGCCAGCAGGGTAGGGGTTGGGAATTCACCCCTCCACTTT.

The V gene is TRBV5-4, the J gene TRBJ1-5; D remains unclear. The ends were cut back, 4 bases at V and 0 bases at J, with 11 bases in the middle. The CDR3 extends over 15 amino acids. Germline assignment: CDR1 SGHNT and CDR2 YYREEE (reference sequence). This chain's CDR3 is CASSDINNSNQPQHF. CDR3 nucleotide sequence: TGTGCCAGCAGCGATATAAACAATAGCAATCAGCCCCAGCATTTT.

DNA of the CDR3: TGCGCCAGCAGTTGGAGACAGGGCAATTCACCCCTCCACTTT. Translation gives CASSWRQGNSPLHF. The V and J genes are TRBV5-1 and TRBJ1-6, with 7 bases identical to TRBD1. The ends lost 5 bases at V and 7 bases at J; junction bases unmatched: 6. CDR3 length: 14 residues. Germline V CDR1 and CDR2: SGHRS, YFSETQ.

Here the CDR3 reads CASSEAPGSRRQPQHF. The CDR3 DNA reads TGTGCCAGCAGTGAAGCGCCTGGGTCTAGAAGGCAGCCCCAGCATTTT. This chain connects TRBV6-1 to TRBJ1-5; no firm D call. The length of the CDR3 is 16 residues. Trimming left V 0 bases short and J 7 bases short, with 16 bases between. Germline V gene data show CDR1 as MNHNS and CDR2 as SASEGT.

The genes are TRBV5-1 and TRBJ1-2, with TRBD1 as a possible D gene (5 bases). The V and J ends lost 0 bases and 8 bases respectively, with 17 bases between them. The CDR3 length is 15 residues. Germline CDR1 and CDR2: SGHRS and YFSETQ. In DNA, the CDR3 is TGCGCCAGCAGCTTGGGTTCGGGGGATTTCTTCGGCTACACCTTC. Translation gives CASSLGSGDFFGYTF.

This clone appeared a single time. This sample includes further DNA sequences coding for the same CDR3. This rearrangement joins TRBV2 to TRBJ2-1, with unresolved D. The V end lost 7 bases, the J end lost 4 bases, and 5 bases lay between the germline ends. This CDR3 contains 11 residues. From germline, CDR1 is SNHLY and CDR2 FYNNEI. CDR3 nucleotide sequence: TGTGCCAGCACGTTGTACAATGAGCAGTTCTTC. Translation: CASTLYNEQFF. Supplemented by reference TRBV2 and TRBJ2-1, the full variable domain reads EPEVTQTPSHQVTQMGQEVILRCVPISNHLYFYWYRQILGQKVEFLVSFYNNEISEKSEIFDDQFSVERPDGSNFTLKIRSTKLEDSAMYFCASTLYNEQFFGPGTRLTVL.